The T cell receptor (beta chain) described here comes from a study of beta chain features in type 1 diabetes. Study-wide results and caveats: The study found that naive, central memory and Treg TCRB repertoires appeared more similar in patients than in healthy donors.

A few counts support this clone. Antigen specificity is unknown. Other DNA sequences from this sample encode an identical CDR3 as well. Germline CDR1 reads MDHEN; CDR2 reads SYDVKM. The germline V and J ends were trimmed by 6 bases and 3 bases, with 9 bases remaining between them. This CDR3 region has 12 residues. Expressed TCRB transcripts got sequenced, as all isolated RNA was reverse transcribed. TCRdb's copy holds only in-frame clones and misses some; the assay was immunoSEQ multiplex PCR. The sample consists of around 400,000 clones, approximately 12% of them appearing once. The V call is TRBV28, the J call TRBJ2-7, with D possibly matching TRBD1 (5 bases). Sequencing was carried out using naive CD4+ T cells from blood. The origin of this receptor is a man aged 18 to 30 in good health. The CDR3 nucleotides read TGTGCCAGCAGCCCTGACAGCTACGAGCAGTACTTC. Amino acid sequence: CASSPDSYEQYF.